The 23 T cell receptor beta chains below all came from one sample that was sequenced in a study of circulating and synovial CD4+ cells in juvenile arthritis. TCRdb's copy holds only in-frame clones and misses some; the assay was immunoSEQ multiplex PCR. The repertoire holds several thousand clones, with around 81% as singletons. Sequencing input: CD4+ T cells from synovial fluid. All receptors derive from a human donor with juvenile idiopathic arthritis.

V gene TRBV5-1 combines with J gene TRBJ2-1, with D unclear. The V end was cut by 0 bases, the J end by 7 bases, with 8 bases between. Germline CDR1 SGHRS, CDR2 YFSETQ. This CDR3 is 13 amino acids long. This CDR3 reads CASSLAPRNEQFF. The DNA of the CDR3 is TGCGCCAGCAGCTTGGCCCCTCGGAATGAGCAGTTCTTC.

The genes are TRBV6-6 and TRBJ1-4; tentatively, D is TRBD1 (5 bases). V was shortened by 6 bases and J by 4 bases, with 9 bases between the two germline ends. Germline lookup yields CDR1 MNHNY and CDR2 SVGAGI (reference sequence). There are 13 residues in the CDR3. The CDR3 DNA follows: TGTGCCAGCAGGCGTCAGGGTAATGAAAAACTGTTTTTT. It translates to CASRRQGNEKLFF.

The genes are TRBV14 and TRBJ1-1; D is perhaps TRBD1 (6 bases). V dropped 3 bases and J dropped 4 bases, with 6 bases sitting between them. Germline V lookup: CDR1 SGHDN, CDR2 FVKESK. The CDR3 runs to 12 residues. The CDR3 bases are TGTGCCAGCAGCCAGGGGGCCACTGAAGCTTTCTTT. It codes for CASSQGATEAFF.

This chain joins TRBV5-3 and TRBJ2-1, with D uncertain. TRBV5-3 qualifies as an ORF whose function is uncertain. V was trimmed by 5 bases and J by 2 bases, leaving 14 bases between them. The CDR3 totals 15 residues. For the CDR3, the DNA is TGTGCCAGAAGTTGGAGCAGACCGACCTACAATGAGCAGTTCTTC. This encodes CARSWSRPTYNEQFF.

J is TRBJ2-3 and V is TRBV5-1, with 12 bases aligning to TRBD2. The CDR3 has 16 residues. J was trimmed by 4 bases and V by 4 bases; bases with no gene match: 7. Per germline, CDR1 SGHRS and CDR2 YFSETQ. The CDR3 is CASSLTSGSMADTQYF. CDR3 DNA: TGCGCCAGCAGCCTGACTAGCGGGAGTATGGCAGATACGCAGTATTTT. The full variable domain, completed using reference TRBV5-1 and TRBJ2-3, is KAGVTQTPRYLIKTRGQQVTLSCSPISGHRSVSWYQQTPGQGLQFLFEYFSETQRNKGNFPGRFSGRQFSNSRSEMNVSTLELGDSALYLCASSLTSGSMADTQYFGPGTRLTVL.

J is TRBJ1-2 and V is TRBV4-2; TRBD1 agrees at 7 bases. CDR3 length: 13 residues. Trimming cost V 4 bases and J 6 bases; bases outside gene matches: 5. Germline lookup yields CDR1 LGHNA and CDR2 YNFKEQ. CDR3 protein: CASSPRQGDGYTF. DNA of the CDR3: TGTGCCAGCAGCCCCCGACAGGGAGATGGCTACACCTTC.

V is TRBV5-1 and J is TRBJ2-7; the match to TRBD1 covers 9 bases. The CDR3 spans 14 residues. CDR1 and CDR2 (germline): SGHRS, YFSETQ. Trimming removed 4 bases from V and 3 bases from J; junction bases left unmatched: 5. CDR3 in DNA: TGCGCCAGCAGCCCGGGACAGGGCGTCTACGAGCAGTACTTC. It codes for CASSPGQGVYEQYF.

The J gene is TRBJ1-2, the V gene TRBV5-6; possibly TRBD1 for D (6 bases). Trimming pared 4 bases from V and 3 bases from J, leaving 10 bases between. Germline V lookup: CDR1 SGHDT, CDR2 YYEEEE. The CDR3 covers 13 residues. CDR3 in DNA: TGTGCCAGCAGCCGGGACACCGACTATGGCTACACCTTC. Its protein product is CASSRDTDYGYTF.

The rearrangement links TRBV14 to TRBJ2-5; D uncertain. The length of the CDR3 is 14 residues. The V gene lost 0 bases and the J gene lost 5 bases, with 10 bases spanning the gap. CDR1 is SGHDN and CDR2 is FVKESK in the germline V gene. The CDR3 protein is CASSQESLGETQYF. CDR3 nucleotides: TGTGCCAGCAGCCAAGAGTCCCTGGGCGAGACCCAGTACTTC.

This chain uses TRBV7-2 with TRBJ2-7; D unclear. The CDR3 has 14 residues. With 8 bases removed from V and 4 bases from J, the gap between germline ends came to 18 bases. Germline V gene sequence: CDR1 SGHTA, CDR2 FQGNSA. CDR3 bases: TGTGCCAGCGGTCCCTTCCGTACTTTTTACGAGCAGTACTTC. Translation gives CASGPFRTFYEQYF.

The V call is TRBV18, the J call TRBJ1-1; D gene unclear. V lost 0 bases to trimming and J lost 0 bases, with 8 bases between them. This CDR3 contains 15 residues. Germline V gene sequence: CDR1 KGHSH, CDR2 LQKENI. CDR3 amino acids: CASSPPAGMNTEAFF. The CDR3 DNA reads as TGTGCCAGCTCACCACCGGCGGGAATGAACACTGAAGCTTTCTTT.

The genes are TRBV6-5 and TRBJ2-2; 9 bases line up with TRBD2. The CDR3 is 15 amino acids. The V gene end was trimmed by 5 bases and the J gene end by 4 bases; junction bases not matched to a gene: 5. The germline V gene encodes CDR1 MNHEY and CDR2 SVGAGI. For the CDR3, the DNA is TGTGCCAGCAGTCGACCGGGACTAGCCACCGGGGAGCTGTTTTTT. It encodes CASSRPGLATGELFF.

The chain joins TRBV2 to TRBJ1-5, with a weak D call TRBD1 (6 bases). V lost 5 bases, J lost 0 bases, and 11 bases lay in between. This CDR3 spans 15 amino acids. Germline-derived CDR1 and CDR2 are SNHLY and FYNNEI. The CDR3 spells CASSKGGYSNQPQHF. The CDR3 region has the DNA TGTGCCAGCAGTAAGGGGGGGTATAGCAATCAGCCCCAGCATTTT. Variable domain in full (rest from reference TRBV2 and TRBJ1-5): EPEVTQTPSHQVTQMGQEVILRCVPISNHLYFYWYRQILGQKVEFLVSFYNNEISEKSEIFDDQFSVERPDGSNFTLKIRSTKLEDSAMYFCASSKGGYSNQPQHFGDGTRLSIL.

The CDR3 DNA is TGCAGCCTAGGCAGGGGGAACACTGAAGCTTTCTTT. It codes for CSLGRGNTEAFF. The gene calls are TRBV29-1 and TRBJ1-1; the D gene is possibly TRBD1 (6 bases). The germline V and J ends were trimmed by 8 bases and 1 base, with 11 bases remaining between them. The germline gives CDR1 SQVTM, CDR2 ANQGSEA. The CDR3 sequence is 12 residues long.

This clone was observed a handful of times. CDR3 DNA: TGTGCCTGGAGTGTACAGGGTAGTTACGAGCAGTACTTC. Translating gives CAWSVQGSYEQYF. The chain recombines TRBV30 with TRBJ2-7, with a tentative D call TRBD1 (6 bases). The V and J ends lost 0 bases and 4 bases respectively, with 10 bases between them. CDR3 length: 13 residues. Germline loops: CDR1 GTSNPN, CDR2 SVGIG (reference sequence).

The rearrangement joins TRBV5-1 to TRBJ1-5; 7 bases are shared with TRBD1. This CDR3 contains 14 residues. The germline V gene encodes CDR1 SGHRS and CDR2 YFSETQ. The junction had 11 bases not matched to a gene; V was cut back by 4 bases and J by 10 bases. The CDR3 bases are TGCGCCAGCAGCATTGACAGGGAATATAGTCCCCAGCATTTT. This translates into CASSIDREYSPQHF.

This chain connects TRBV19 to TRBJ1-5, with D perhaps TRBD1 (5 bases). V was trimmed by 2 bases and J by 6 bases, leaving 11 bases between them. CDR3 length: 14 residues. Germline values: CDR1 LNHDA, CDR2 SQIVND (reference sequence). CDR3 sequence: CASSIMGLTQPQHF. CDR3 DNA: TGTGCCAGTAGTATAATGGGACTGACTCAGCCCCAGCATTTT.

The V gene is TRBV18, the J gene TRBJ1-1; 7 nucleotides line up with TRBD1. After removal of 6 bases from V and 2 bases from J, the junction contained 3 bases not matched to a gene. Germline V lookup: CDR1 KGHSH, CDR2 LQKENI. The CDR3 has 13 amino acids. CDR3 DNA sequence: TGTGCCAGCTCCCGGGACAGCAACACTGAAGCTTTCTTT. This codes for CASSRDSNTEAFF.

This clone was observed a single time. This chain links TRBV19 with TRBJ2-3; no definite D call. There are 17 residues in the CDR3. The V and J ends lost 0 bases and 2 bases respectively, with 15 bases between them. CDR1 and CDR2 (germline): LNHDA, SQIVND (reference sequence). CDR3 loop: CASSIDLAGTSTDTQYF. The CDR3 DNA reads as TGTGCCAGTAGTATAGATTTGGCAGGAACCTCCACAGATACGCAGTATTTT.

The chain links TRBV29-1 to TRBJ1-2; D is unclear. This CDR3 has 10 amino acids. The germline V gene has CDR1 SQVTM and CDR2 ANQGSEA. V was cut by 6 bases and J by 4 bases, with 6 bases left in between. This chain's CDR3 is CSVLSYGYTF. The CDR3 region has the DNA TGCAGCGTCCTTTCCTATGGCTACACCTTC.

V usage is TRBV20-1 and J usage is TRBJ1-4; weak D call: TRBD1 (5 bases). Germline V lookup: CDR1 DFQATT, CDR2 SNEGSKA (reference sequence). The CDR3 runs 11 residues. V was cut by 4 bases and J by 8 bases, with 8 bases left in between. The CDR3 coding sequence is TGCAGTGCTATACAGGCGGAAAAACTGTTTTTT. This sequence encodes CSAIQAEKLFF.

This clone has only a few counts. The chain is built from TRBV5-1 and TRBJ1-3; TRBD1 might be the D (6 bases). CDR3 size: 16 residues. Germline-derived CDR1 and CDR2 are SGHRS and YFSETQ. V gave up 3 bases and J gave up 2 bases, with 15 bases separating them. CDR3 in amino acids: CASSYGDRITGNTIYF. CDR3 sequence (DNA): TGCGCCAGCAGCTACGGCGACAGGATAACTGGAAACACCATATATTTT.

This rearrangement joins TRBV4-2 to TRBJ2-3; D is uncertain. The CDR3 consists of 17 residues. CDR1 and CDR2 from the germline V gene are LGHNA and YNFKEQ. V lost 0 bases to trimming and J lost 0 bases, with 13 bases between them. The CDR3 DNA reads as TGTGCCAGCAGCCAAGAATCCACTCGTGCTAGCACAGATACGCAGTATTTT. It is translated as CASSQESTRASTDTQYF.